This TCR beta chain was recovered during a study of blood T cell repertoires in COVID-19. For the study at large: Material from acute and convalescent COVID-19 was sourced from the United States, Italy and Spain. In each case, the material was cDNA or gDNA derived from T cells, B-cell-depleted T cells, or PBMCs.

Trimming pared 8 bases from V and 3 bases from J, leaving 7 bases between. There are 11 residues in the CDR3. Germline V gene sequence: CDR1 PRHDT, CDR2 FYEKMQ (reference sequence). In the original processing: Amplification of reference gene primers provided the estimated nucleated cell counts. Produced via immunoSEQ multiplex PCR; TCRdb's table is partial and in-frame only. Clonal size and the V and J genes are those of that table, whereas D and trimming came from the DNA. The data contain around 99,000 clones, 88% of them singletons. Sequencing was carried out using peripheral blood. The genes are TRBV13 and TRBJ1-1; the D gene is possibly TRBD1 (5 bases). This clonotype was obtained from a man aged 45 to 65 with active or convalescent COVID-19. The chain's CDR3 is CASQGYTEAFF. In DNA, the CDR3 is TGTGCCAGCCAGGGATACACTGAAGCTTTCTTT. Supplemented by reference TRBV13 and TRBJ1-1, the full variable domain reads AAGVIQSPRHLIKEKRETATLKCYPIPRHDTVYWYQQGPGQDPQFLISFYEKMQSDKGSIPDRFSAQQFSDYHSELNMSSLELGDSALYFCASQGYTEAFFGQGTRLTVV.